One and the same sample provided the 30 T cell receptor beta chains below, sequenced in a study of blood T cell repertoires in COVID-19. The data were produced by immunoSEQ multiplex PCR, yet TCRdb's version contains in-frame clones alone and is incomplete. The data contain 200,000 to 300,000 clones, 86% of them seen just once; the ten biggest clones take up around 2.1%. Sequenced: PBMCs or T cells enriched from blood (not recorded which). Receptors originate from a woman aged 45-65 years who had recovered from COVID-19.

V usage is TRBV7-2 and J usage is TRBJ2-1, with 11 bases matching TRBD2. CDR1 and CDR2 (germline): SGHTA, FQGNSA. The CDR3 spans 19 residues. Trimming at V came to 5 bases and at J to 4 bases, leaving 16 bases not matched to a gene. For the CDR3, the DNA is TGTGCCAGCAGCCCTGGAGTAGCGGGGGGGGGAGCCTTTTACAATGAGCAGTTCTTC. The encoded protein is CASSPGVAGGGAFYNEQFF. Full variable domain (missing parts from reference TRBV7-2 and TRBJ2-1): GAGVSQSPSNKVTEKGKDVELRCDPISGHTALYWYRQSLGQGLEFLIYFQGNSAPDKSGLPSDRFSAERTGGSVSTLTIQRTQQEDSAVYLCASSPGVAGGGAFYNEQFFGPGTRLTVL.

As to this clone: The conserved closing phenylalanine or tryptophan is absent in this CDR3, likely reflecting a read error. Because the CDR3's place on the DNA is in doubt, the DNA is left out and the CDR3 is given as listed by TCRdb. The CDR3 loop reads CASNRQGPRI. The gene calls are TRBV4-1 and TRBJ1-2; the DNA was not compared with TRBD1, the D call given in the table. Germline values: CDR1 MGHRA, CDR2 YSYEKL. The CDR3 has 10 residues if both end residues are counted.

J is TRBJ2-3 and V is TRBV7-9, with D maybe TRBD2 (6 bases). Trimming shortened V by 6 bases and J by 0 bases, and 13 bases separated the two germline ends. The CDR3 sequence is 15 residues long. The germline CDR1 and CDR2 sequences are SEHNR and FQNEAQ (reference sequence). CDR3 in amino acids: CASSVLARSTDTQYF. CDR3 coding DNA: TGTGCCAGCAGTGTGCTAGCGCGAAGCACAGATACGCAGTATTTT.

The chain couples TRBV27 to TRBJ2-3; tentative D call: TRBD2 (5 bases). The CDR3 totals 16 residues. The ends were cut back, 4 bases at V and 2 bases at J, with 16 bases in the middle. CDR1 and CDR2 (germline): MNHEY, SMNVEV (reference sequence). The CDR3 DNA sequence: TGTGCCAGCAGTTGGCGAGGTCTGGAGGTCACAGATACGCAGTATTTT. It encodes CASSWRGLEVTDTQYF.

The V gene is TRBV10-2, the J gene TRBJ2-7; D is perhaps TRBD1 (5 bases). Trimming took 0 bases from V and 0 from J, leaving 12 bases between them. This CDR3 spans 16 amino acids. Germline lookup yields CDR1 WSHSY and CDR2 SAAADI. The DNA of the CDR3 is TGCGCCAGCAGTGAGTCGACGGTCGACAGCTCCTACGAGCAGTACTTC. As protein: CASSESTVDSSYEQYF.

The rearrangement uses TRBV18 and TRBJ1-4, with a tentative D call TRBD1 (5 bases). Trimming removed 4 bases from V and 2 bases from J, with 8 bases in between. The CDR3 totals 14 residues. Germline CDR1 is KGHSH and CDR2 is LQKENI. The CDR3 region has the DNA TGTGCCAGCTCACGGGGCAGGACTAATGAAAAACTGTTTTTT. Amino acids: CASSRGRTNEKLFF.

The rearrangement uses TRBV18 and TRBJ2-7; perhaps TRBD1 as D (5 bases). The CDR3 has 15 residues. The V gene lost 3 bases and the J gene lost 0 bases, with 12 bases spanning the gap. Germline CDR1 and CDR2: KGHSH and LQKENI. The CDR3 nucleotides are TGTGCCAGCTCACCCCTGACAGAGAGCTCCTACGAGCAGTACTTC. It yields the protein CASSPLTESSYEQYF.

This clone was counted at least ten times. The CDR3 nucleotides are TGCGCCAGCAGGAGAGTTGTATCCTACAATGAGCAGTTCTTC. Translated, it gives CASRRVVSYNEQFF. The V and J genes are TRBV4-1 and TRBJ2-1; the D is unclear. Trimming stripped 6 bases from V and 1 base from J, with 10 bases between. The CDR3 is 14 residues long. Germline CDR1 is MGHRA and CDR2 is YSYEKL.

This CDR3 reads CATPPRGDDPQRSYNEQFF. The CDR3, as DNA: TGCGCCACCCCACCGCGCGGGGACGATCCCCAGCGCTCCTACAATGAGCAGTTCTTC. The V call is TRBV10-1, the J call TRBJ2-1, with D possibly TRBD2 on 6 matching bases. Between the trimmed V and J ends, which lost 10 bases and 0 bases, there was a span of 28 bases. The germline gives CDR1 WNHNN, CDR2 SYGVQD (reference sequence). This CDR3 has 19 residues.

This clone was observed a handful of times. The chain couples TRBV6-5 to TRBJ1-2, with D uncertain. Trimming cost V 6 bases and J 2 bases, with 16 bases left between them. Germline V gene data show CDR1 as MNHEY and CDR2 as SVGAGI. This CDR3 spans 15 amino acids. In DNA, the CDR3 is TGTGCCAGCAGCCACCCCACATTTTTAAACTATGGCTACACCTTC. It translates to CASSHPTFLNYGYTF.

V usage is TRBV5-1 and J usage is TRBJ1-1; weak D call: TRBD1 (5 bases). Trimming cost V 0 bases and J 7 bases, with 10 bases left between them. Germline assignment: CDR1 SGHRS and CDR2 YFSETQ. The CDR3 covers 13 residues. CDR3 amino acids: CASSLGPGGEAFF. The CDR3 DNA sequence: TGCGCCAGCAGCTTGGGGCCGGGGGGTGAAGCTTTCTTT.

DNA of the CDR3: TGCGCCAGCAGCCAAGATGGGGTTAGCGGTAGAAATGAGCAGTTCTTC. Amino acid sequence: CASSQDGVSGRNEQFF. The chain joins TRBV4-1 to TRBJ2-1; D possibly corresponds to TRBD2 (6 bases). V was shortened by 0 bases and J by 7 bases, with 16 bases between the two germline ends. This CDR3 region has 16 residues. Per germline, CDR1 MGHRA and CDR2 YSYEKL.

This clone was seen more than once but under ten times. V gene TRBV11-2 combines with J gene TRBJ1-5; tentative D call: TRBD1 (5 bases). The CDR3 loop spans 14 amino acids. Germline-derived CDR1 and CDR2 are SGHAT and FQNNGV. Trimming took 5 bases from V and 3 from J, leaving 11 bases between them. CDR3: CASSQGAFNQPQHF. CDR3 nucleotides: TGTGCCAGCAGCCAAGGGGCCTTCAATCAGCCCCAGCATTTT.

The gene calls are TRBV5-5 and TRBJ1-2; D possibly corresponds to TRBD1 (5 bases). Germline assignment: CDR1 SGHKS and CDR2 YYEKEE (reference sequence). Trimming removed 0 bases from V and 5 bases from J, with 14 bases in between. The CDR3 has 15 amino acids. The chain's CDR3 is CASSLGQGLSYGYTF. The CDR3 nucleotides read TGTGCCAGCAGCTTGGGGCAGGGATTATCTTATGGCTACACCTTC. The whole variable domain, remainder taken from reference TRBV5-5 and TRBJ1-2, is DAGVTQSPTHLIKTRGQQVTLRCSPISGHKSVSWYQQVLGQGPQFIFQYYEKEERGRGNFPDRFSARQFPNYSSELNVNALLLGDSALYLCASSLGQGLSYGYTFGSGTRLTVV.

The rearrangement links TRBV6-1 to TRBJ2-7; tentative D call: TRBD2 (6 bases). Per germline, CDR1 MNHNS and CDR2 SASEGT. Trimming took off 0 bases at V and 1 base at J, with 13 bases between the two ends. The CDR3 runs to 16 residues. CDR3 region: CASSEAHGGVSYEQYF. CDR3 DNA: TGTGCCAGCAGTGAAGCGCACGGGGGTGTGTCCTACGAGCAGTACTTC.

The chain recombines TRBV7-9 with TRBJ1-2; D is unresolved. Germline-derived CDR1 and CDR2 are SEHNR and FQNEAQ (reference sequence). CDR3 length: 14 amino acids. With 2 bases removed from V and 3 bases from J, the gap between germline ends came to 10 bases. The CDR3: CASSLIGVYYGYTF. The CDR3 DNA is TGTGCCAGCAGCTTAATCGGGGTATACTATGGCTACACCTTC.

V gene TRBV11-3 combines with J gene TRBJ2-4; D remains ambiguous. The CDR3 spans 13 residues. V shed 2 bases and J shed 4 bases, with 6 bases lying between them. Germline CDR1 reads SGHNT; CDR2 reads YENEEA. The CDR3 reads CASSLPEKNIQYF. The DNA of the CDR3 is TGTGCCAGCAGCTTACCGGAGAAAAACATTCAGTACTTC.

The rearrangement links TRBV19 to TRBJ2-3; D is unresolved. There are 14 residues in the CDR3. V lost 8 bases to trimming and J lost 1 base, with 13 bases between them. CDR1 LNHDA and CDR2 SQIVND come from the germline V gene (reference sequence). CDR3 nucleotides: TGTGCCAGTGGGTCTTTCGAGGGCACAGATACGCAGTATTTT. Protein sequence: CASGSFEGTDTQYF.

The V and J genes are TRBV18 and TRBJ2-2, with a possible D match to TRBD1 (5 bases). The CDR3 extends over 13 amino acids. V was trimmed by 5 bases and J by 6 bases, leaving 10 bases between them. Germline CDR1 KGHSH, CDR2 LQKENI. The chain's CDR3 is CASSADTPGELFF. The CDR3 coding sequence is TGTGCCAGCTCAGCGGACACGCCCGGGGAGCTGTTTTTT.

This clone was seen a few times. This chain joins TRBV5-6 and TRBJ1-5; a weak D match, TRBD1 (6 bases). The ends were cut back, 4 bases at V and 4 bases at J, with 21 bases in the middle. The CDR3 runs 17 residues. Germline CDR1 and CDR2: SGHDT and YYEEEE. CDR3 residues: CASSLLGGEPKNQPQHF. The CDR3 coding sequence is TGTGCCAGCAGCCTCTTAGGGGGGGAGCCCAAGAATCAGCCCCAGCATTTT. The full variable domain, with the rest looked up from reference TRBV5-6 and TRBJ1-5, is DAGVTQSPTHLIKTRGQQVTLRCSPKSGHDTVSWYQQALGQGPQFIFQYYEEEERQRGNFPDRFSGHQFPNYSSELNVNALLLGDSALYLCASSLLGGEPKNQPQHFGDGTRLSIL.

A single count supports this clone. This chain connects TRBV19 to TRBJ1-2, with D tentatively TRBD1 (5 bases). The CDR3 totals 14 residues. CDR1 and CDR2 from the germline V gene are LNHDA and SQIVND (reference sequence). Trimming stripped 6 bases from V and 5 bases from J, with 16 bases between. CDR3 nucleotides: TGTGCCAGTAGCAACTTGGGGGGGGATTATGGCTACACCTTC. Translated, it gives CASSNLGGDYGYTF.

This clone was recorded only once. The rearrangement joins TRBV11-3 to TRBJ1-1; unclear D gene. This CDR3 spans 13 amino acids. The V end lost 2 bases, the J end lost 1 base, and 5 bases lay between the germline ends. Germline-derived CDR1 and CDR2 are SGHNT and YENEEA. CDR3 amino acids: CASSLQANTEAFF. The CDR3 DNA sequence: TGTGCCAGCAGCTTACAGGCGAACACTGAAGCTTTCTTT.

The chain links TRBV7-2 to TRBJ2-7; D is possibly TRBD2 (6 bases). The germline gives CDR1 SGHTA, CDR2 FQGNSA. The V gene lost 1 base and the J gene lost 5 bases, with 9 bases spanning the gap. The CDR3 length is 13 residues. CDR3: CASSLVAGNEQYF. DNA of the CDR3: TGTGCCAGCAGCTTAGTTGCGGGGAACGAGCAGTACTTC.

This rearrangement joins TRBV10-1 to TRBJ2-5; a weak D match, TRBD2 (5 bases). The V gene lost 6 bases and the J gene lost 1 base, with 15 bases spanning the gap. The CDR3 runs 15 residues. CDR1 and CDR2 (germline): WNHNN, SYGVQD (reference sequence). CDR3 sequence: CASSPGGRPQETQYF. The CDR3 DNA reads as TGCGCCAGCAGCCCAGGCGGGCGGCCCCAAGAGACCCAGTACTTC.

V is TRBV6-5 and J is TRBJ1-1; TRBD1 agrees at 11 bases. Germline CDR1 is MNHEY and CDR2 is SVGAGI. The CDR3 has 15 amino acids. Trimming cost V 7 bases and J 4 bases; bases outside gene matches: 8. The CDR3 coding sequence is TGTGCCAGCAAGGGACAGGGGGTAATGAGCACTGAAGCTTTCTTT. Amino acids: CASKGQGVMSTEAFF.

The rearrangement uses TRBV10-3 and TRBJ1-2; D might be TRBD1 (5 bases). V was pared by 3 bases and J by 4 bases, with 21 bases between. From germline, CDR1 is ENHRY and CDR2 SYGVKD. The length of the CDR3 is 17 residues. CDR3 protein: CAISDAKGPSSPYGYTF. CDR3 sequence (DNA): TGTGCCATCAGTGACGCAAAGGGGCCCTCCTCACCCTATGGCTACACCTTC.

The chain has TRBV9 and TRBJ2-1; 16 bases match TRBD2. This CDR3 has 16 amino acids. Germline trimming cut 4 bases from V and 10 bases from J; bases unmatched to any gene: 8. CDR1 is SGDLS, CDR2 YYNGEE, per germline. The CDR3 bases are TGTGCCAGCAGCCTCCTCGGGACTAGCGGGAGGGGCGAGCAGTTCTTC. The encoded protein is CASSLLGTSGRGEQFF.

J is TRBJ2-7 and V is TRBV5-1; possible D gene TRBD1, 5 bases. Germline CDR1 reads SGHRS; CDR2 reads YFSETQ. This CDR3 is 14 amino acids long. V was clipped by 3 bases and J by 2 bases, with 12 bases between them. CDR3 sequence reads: CASSSSQGTYEQYF. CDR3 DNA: TGCGCCAGCAGCTCCTCTCAGGGTACCTACGAGCAGTACTTC. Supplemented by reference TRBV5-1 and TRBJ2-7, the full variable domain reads KAGVTQTPRYLIKTRGQQVTLSCSPISGHRSVSWYQQTPGQGLQFLFEYFSETQRNKGNFPGRFSGRQFSNSRSEMNVSTLELGDSALYLCASSSSQGTYEQYFGPGTRLTVT.

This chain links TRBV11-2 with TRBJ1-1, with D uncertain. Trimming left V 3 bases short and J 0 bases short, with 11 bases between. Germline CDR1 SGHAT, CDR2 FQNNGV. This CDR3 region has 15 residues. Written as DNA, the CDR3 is TGTGCCAGCAGCTTTCCCGGAGGCATGAACACTGAAGCTTTCTTT. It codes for CASSFPGGMNTEAFF. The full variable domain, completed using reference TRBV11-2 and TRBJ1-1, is EAGVAQSPRYKIIEKRQSVAFWCNPISGHATLYWYQQILGQGPKLLIQFQNNGVVDDSQLPKDRFSAERLKGVDSTLKIQPAKLEDSAVYLCASSFPGGMNTEAFFGQGTRLTVV.

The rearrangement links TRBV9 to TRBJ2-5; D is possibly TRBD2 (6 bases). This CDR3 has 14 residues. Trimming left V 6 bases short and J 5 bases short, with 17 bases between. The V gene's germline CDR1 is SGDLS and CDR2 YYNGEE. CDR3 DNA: TGTGCCAGCAACCTACAAGGGGACTGGGAGACCCAGTACTTC. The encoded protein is CASNLQGDWETQYF. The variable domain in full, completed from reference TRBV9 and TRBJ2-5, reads DSGVTQTPKHLITATGQRVTLRCSPRSGDLSVYWYQQSLDQGLQFLIQYYNGEERAKGNILERFSAQQFPDLHSELNLSSLELGDSALYFCASNLQGDWETQYFGPGTRLLVL.